The source of this TCR beta chain is a study of vaccination and CD4 T cells after COVID-19. Turning to the study itself: The stimulus for the cells was overlapping spike peptides derived from SARS-CoV-2, HCoV-NL63, HCoV-OC43 and HCoV-229E.

Time point in this sample: late sampling 161 to 241 days after vaccination in a few convalescent patients. Indicated treatment: approximately nine-day PBMC culture with coronavirus spike peptide pools or control peptides (ViraFEST assay). Overall study results and limits: Only relatively few convalescent patients were studied, and early post-infection timepoints were not analyzed.

Oncomine TCR Beta short-read sequencing was applied to DNA from cultured CD4+ T cells. Cultured CD4+ T cells were the source of extracted genomic DNA. TCRdb itself ran the PCR reads through MiXCR, one entry per CDR3 protein. The sample records about 15,000 distinct CDR3 sequences, around 47% being singletons. With regard to this clonotype: The antigen remains unidentified.

The sample here was CD4+ T cells from blood, cultured in vitro, taken about 7 months after SARS-CoV-2 vaccination. This clonotype was sampled from a human donor who had recovered from COVID-19.

The CDR3 spells CSAESGTGGGLGQFF. The CDR3, as DNA: TGCAGTGCTGAATCCGGGACAGGGGGCGGGCTAGGGCAGTTCTTC. This chain links TRBV20-1 with TRBJ2-1, with 12 bases aligning to TRBD1. Trimming at V came to 5 bases and at J to 12 bases, leaving 14 bases not matched to a gene. The CDR3 spans 15 residues. Germline CDR1 and CDR2: DFQATT and SNEGSKA (reference sequence).